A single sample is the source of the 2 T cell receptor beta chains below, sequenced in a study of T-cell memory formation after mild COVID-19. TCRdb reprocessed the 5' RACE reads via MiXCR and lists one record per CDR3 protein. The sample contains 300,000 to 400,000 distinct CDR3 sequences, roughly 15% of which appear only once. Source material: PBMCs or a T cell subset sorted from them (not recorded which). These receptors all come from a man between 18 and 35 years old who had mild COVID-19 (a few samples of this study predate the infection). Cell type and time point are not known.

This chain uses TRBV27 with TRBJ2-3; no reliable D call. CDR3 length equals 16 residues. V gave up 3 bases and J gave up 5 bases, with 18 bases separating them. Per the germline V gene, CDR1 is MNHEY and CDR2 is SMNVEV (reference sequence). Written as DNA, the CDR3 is TGTGCCAGCAGTTTCCAATCTAGTCCAAAGGGAGATACGCAGTATTTT. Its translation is CASSFQSSPKGDTQYF.

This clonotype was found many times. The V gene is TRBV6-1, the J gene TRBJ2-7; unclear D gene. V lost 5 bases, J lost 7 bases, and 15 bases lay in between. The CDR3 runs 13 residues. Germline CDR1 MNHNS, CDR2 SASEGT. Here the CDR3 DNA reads TGTGCCAGCAGTCACCCTCAGTGGTTGGAGCAGTACGTC. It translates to CASSHPQWLEQYV.